These T cell receptor beta chains were read from a single sample in a study of blood T cells in healthy people across ages. One entry per CDR3 protein, called by TCRdb with MiXCR from the 5' RACE reads. Altogether 1 million or so distinct CDR3 sequences are present, roughly 45% being singletons, with the ten largest covering around 18%. Specimen: blood. The receptors here all came from a woman aged 60 to 75 in good health. The CDR3 runs from the conserved cysteine through the conserved F or W. D genes are given only for firm matches. Expanded clones are given a class, and other clones once, few, many or no size at all.

-,TRBJ1-2,-,TRBV20-1,CSVKTEGYGYTF,TGCAGTGTTAAGACCGAGGGCTATGGCTACACCTTC
-,TRBJ2-3,many,TRBV28,CASSFLQGTDTQYF,TGTGCCAGCAGTTTTTTACAGGGCACAGATACGCAGTATTTT
-,TRBJ2-7,few,TRBV12-3/TRBV12-4,CASSLDLGPYEQYF,TGTGCCAGCAGTTTAGACTTAGGGCCCTACGAGCAGTACTTC
-,TRBJ2-1,many,TRBV12-3/TRBV12-4,CASSRGDEQFF,TGTGCCAGCAGCCGGGGTGATGAGCAGTTCTTC
TRBD1,TRBJ2-4,few,TRBV29-1,CSVGGDPRGKVAKNIQYF,TGCAGCGTTGGGGGCGACCCCAGGGGGAAAGTAGCCAAAAACATTCAGTACTTC
TRBD2,TRBJ2-7,-,TRBV15,CATSHSGKRSYEQYF,TGTGCCACCAGCCATAGCGGGAAAAGGTCCTACGAGCAGTACTTC
TRBD1,TRBJ2-1,-,TRBV7-9,CASSTPRDRELAGYNEQFF,TGTGCCAGCAGCACGCCTAGGGACAGAGAGCTAGCAGGGTACAATGAGCAGTTCTTC
-,TRBJ2-1,-,TRBV4-3,CASSQPGPEEAYNEQFF,TGCGCCAGCAGCCAACCAGGGCCCGAGGAAGCCTACAATGAGCAGTTCTTC
TRBD2,TRBJ2-1,-,TRBV7-9,CASSETSGEPYNEQFF,TGTGCCAGCAGCGAGACTAGCGGAGAGCCCTACAATGAGCAGTTCTTC
-,TRBJ2-5,-,TRBV6-1,CASSEVLIQETQYF,TGTGCCAGCAGTGAAGTGCTCATCCAAGAGACCCAGTACTTC
-,TRBJ2-1,-,TRBV7-9,CASSSTTSAYNEQFF,TGTGCCAGCAGCTCGACCACAAGCGCCTACAATGAGCAGTTCTTC
-,TRBJ2-1,-,TRBV7-6,CASSLRGGYNEQFF,TGTGCCAGCAGCTTAAGGGGGGGGTACAATGAGCAGTTCTTC
TRBD1,TRBJ2-7,-,TRBV5-1,CASNLARTGGNEQYF,TGCGCCAGTAACTTGGCCCGGACAGGGGGAAACGAGCAGTACTTC